Each of the 25 T cell receptor beta chains below was sequenced from the same sample in a study of T cell responses to AZD1222 COVID-19 vaccine. TCRdb's copy holds only in-frame clones and misses some; the assay was immunoSEQ multiplex PCR. The sample carries over 100,000 clones, approximately 93% recorded once. The material sequenced was peripheral blood, taken on day 0 of AZD1222 vaccination. These receptor sequences come from an adult in good health.

The V and J genes are TRBV5-6 and TRBJ2-1; 11 bases align to TRBD2. CDR3 length: 15 residues. Losses at the gene ends were 4 bases for V and 6 bases for J; bases not matched to a gene: 6. Germline lookup yields CDR1 SGHDT and CDR2 YYEEEE. The CDR3 here is CASSNPGLAANEQFF. CDR3 sequence (DNA): TGTGCCAGCAGCAACCCGGGACTAGCGGCCAATGAGCAGTTCTTC.

V is TRBV19 and J is TRBJ2-3; D unclear. CDR1 is LNHDA and CDR2 is SQIVND in the germline V gene (reference sequence). The CDR3 has 14 amino acids. The ends were cut back, 11 bases at V and 0 bases at J, with 15 bases in the middle. The chain's CDR3 is CASQGLGSTDTQYF. The DNA for the CDR3 is TGTGCCTCTCAAGGCCTCGGAAGCACAGATACGCAGTATTTT.

The chain has TRBV19 and TRBJ2-3, with TRBD2 matching over 13 bases. With V trimmed by 7 bases and J by 6 bases, 7 bases remained unmatched. The CDR3 totals 15 residues. Germline-derived CDR1 and CDR2 are LNHDA and SQIVND (reference sequence). This chain's CDR3 is CASTGLAGATDTQYF. In nucleotides, the CDR3 is TGTGCCAGTACCGGACTAGCGGGAGCCACCGATACGCAGTATTTT.

The chain uses TRBV7-9 and TRBJ2-1, with D maybe TRBD2 (6 bases). Germline-derived CDR1 and CDR2 are SEHNR and FQNEAQ (reference sequence). CDR3 size: 14 residues. With 5 bases removed from V and 7 bases from J, the gap between germline ends came to 15 bases. CDR3 DNA sequence: TGTGCCAGCAGCGGCGGGACTCCCATGAATGAGCAGTTCTTC. It specifies CASSGGTPMNEQFF.

The V call is TRBV2, the J call TRBJ2-1, with 11 bases that match TRBD2. The CDR3 is 13 amino acids. V shed 10 bases and J 6 bases; nucleotides not matched to a gene: 5. Germline lookup yields CDR1 SNHLY and CDR2 FYNNEI. The DNA of the CDR3 is TGTGCCACTAACGGACTAGCGGGCAATGAGCAGTTCTTC. Its translation is CATNGLAGNEQFF.

The V gene is TRBV30, the J gene TRBJ1-1; D is possibly TRBD1 (5 bases). This CDR3 comprises 14 residues. Between the trimmed V and J ends, which lost 1 base and 5 bases, there was a span of 14 bases. CDR1 is GTSNPN and CDR2 is SVGIG in the germline V gene (reference sequence). This chain's CDR3 is CAWSAAGSRTEAFF. The CDR3 DNA reads TGTGCCTGGAGTGCGGCAGGGAGTAGGACTGAAGCTTTCTTT.

The chain employs TRBV2 and TRBJ1-4; tentatively, D is TRBD1 (6 bases). V shed 4 bases and J shed 3 bases, with 12 bases lying between them. The CDR3 sequence is 15 residues long. Germline V gene sequence: CDR1 SNHLY, CDR2 FYNNEI. CDR3 amino acids: CASSVSGGPNEKLFF. The DNA for the CDR3 is TGTGCCAGCAGTGTATCGGGGGGCCCTAATGAAAAACTGTTTTTT.

The chain couples TRBV5-1 to TRBJ2-5; weak D call: TRBD2 (6 bases). The ends were cut back, 4 bases at V and 7 bases at J, with 20 bases in the middle. Germline V gives CDR1 SGHRS, CDR2 YFSETQ. The CDR3 contains 15 residues. The CDR3 coding sequence is TGCGCCAGCAGCCCCACGGGGACTCCATCGGGGACCCAGTACTTC. Translation: CASSPTGTPSGTQYF. Full variable domain (outside the CDR3, taken from reference TRBV5-1 and TRBJ2-5): KAGVTQTPRYLIKTRGQQVTLSCSPISGHRSVSWYQQTPGQGLQFLFEYFSETQRNKGNFPGRFSGRQFSNSRSEMNVSTLELGDSALYLCASSPTGTPSGTQYFGPGTRLLVL.

The rearrangement joins TRBV27 to TRBJ1-4; D may be TRBD1 (5 bases). Looked up from germline, CDR1 is MNHEY and CDR2 is SMNVEV (reference sequence). This CDR3 has 16 amino acids. Trimming pared 5 bases from V and 7 bases from J, leaving 20 bases between. CDR3: CASSNRWGRVSEKLFF. Written as DNA, the CDR3 is TGTGCCAGCAGTAACCGATGGGGCAGGGTTAGTGAAAAACTGTTTTTT.

The chain links TRBV12-5 to TRBJ2-7, with D possibly TRBD1 on 6 matching bases. The germline gives CDR1 LGHNT, CDR2 FRNRAP. Trimming took 3 bases from V and 3 from J, leaving 9 bases between them. This CDR3 spans 13 amino acids. The CDR3 DNA reads as TGTGCTAGTGGTTTCGGGACACTCTACGAGCAGTACTTC. Protein product: CASGFGTLYEQYF.

The chain joins TRBV9 to TRBJ2-5; 7 nucleotides match TRBD1. Germline-derived CDR1 and CDR2 are SGDLS and YYNGEE. V lost 0 bases and J lost 5; bases outside the gene matches: 10. This CDR3 has 16 residues. The CDR3 region is CASSVDSGTARETQYF. The CDR3 DNA follows: TGTGCCAGCAGCGTAGATTCCGGGACAGCCAGGGAGACCCAGTACTTC.

V usage is TRBV28 and J usage is TRBJ2-7; 7 bases are shared with TRBD1. CDR3 length equals 15 residues. Unmatched junction bases numbered 12, after V lost 6 bases and J lost 4 bases. CDR1 and CDR2 (germline): MDHEN, SYDVKM. CDR3 sequence: CASSMTGSQNYEQYF. In nucleotides, the CDR3 is TGTGCCAGCAGCATGACAGGGTCGCAGAATTACGAGCAGTACTTC.

V is TRBV30 and J is TRBJ2-7, with 10 nucleotides matching TRBD2. Germline CDR1 reads GTSNPN; CDR2 reads SVGIG (reference sequence). V dropped 3 bases and J dropped 6; count of bases not matched to a gene: 2. The CDR3 runs to 12 residues. The CDR3: CAWRLAGAEQYF. As DNA, the CDR3 is TGTGCCTGGAGGCTAGCGGGAGCCGAGCAGTACTTC.

In this sample, this clone turned up once. The chain joins TRBV7-6 to TRBJ2-1; no reliable D call. Trimming took 1 base from V and 9 from J, leaving 19 bases between them. The CDR3 runs 16 residues. Germline V gene lookup returns CDR1 SGHVS and CDR2 FNYEAQ. As DNA, the CDR3 is TGTGCCAGCAGCTTAGGCTCTCTTGGCCAACGGGCTGAGCAGTTCTTC. Translated, it gives CASSLGSLGQRAEQFF.

V usage is TRBV5-1 and J usage is TRBJ2-2; weak D call: TRBD2 (6 bases). Germline loops: CDR1 SGHRS, CDR2 YFSETQ. The CDR3 consists of 17 residues. V gave up 4 bases and J gave up 1 base, with 17 bases separating them. The CDR3, as DNA: TGCGCCAGCAGCCCCCCAAGAGGCGGGAAGAACACCGGGGAGCTGTTTTTT. Residues: CASSPPRGGKNTGELFF.

The gene calls are TRBV6-5 and TRBJ1-3, with no clear D. The germline V gene has CDR1 MNHEY and CDR2 SVGAGI. The germline V and J ends were trimmed by 4 bases and 2 bases, with 9 bases remaining between them. The CDR3 length is 14 residues. The CDR3, as DNA: TGTGCCAGCAGTTCCCCGAACACTGGAAACACCATATATTTT. As protein: CASSSPNTGNTIYF.

The chain carries TRBV6-5 and TRBJ1-2, with D possibly TRBD1 on 5 matching bases. V was shortened by 8 bases and J by 3 bases, with 13 bases between the two germline ends. The germline V gene encodes CDR1 MNHEY and CDR2 SVGAGI. The CDR3 covers 13 residues. In DNA form, the CDR3 reads TGTGCCAGCGAGGGGAGAGCCTACTATGGCTACACCTTC. Its protein product is CASEGRAYYGYTF.

The chain joins TRBV2 to TRBJ1-6; D gene ambiguous. Germline CDR1 is SNHLY and CDR2 is FYNNEI. The CDR3 extends over 14 amino acids. Deletions cut 4 bases from V and 5 bases from J, with 9 bases between. The CDR3, as DNA: TGTGCCAGCAGTGCCCGGGTCCATAATTCACCCCTCCACTTT. Translation: CASSARVHNSPLHF.

This clone was seen only once. J is TRBJ1-2 and V is TRBV3-1 (or the pseudogene TRBV3-2), with 7 bases identical to TRBD1. Germline trimming cut 0 bases from V and 5 bases from J; bases unmatched to any gene: 15. Germline CDR1 LGHDT, CDR2 YNNKEL (reference sequence). This CDR3 contains 18 residues. CDR3 DNA sequence: TGTGCCAGCAGCCAAGATAGAGGGACAGACGATTTAGGGTATGGCTACACCTTC. Translation: CASSQDRGTDDLGYGYTF.

The V gene is TRBV5-1, the J gene TRBJ2-2, with D possibly TRBD1 on 5 matching bases. The CDR3 consists of 14 residues. V was shortened by 4 bases and J by 3 bases, with 10 bases between the two germline ends. Germline CDR1 and CDR2: SGHRS and YFSETQ. The DNA for the CDR3 is TGCGCCAGCAGCCGAGTAGGGGACACCGGGGAGCTGTTTTTT. Its protein product is CASSRVGDTGELFF.

V is TRBV6-6 and J is TRBJ2-7; 9 nucleotides align to TRBD2. The CDR3 is made up of 15 amino acids. CDR1 and CDR2 from the germline V gene are MNHNY and SVGAGI (reference sequence). V gave up 0 bases and J gave up 2 bases; unmatched junction bases: 2. The CDR3 loop is CASSYSIAGAYEQYF. The CDR3 DNA reads as TGTGCCAGCAGTTACTCAATAGCGGGAGCCTACGAGCAGTACTTC.

V is TRBV7-9 and J is TRBJ2-7; unclear D gene. CDR3 size: 11 residues. Trimming took off 5 bases at V and 3 bases at J, with 5 bases between the two ends. Germline CDR1 reads SEHNR; CDR2 reads FQNEAQ (reference sequence). CDR3 nucleotides: TGTGCCAGCAGCAACGACTACGAGCAGTACTTC. Translated: CASSNDYEQYF.

CDR3 nucleotides: TGCAGTGCTAGTCGTAGCGGGAGTTACAATGAGCAGTTCTTC. Encoded protein: CSASRSGSYNEQFF. V usage is TRBV20-1 and J usage is TRBJ2-1, with 9 bases matching TRBD2. This CDR3 has 14 amino acids. V lost 3 bases and J lost 4; bases outside the gene matches: 4. Looked up from germline, CDR1 is DFQATT and CDR2 is SNEGSKA (reference sequence).

CDR3 loop: CASRAVGGSQGYTF. The CDR3 DNA follows: TGTGCCAGCAGGGCCGTAGGGGGATCTCAAGGCTACACCTTC. The rearrangement links TRBV2 to TRBJ1-2; possible D gene TRBD1, 6 bases. Germline-derived CDR1 and CDR2 are SNHLY and FYNNEI. Trimming removed 6 bases at V and 8 bases at J, with 19 bases between. The length of the CDR3 is 14 residues. The whole variable domain, filled in from reference TRBV2 and TRBJ1-2, reads EPEVTQTPSHQVTQMGQEVILRCVPISNHLYFYWYRQILGQKVEFLVSFYNNEISEKSEIFDDQFSVERPDGSNFTLKIRSTKLEDSAMYFCASRAVGGSQGYTFGSGTRLTVV.

This chain joins TRBV5-1 and TRBJ2-7; D is possibly TRBD1 (6 bases). V dropped 0 bases and J dropped 0 bases, with 16 bases sitting between them. The germline gives CDR1 SGHRS, CDR2 YFSETQ. The CDR3 loop spans 17 amino acids. CDR3 nucleotides: TGCGCCAGCAGCTTGGTTGGGAGACAGGCCGGCTCCTACGAGCAGTACTTC. As protein: CASSLVGRQAGSYEQYF.